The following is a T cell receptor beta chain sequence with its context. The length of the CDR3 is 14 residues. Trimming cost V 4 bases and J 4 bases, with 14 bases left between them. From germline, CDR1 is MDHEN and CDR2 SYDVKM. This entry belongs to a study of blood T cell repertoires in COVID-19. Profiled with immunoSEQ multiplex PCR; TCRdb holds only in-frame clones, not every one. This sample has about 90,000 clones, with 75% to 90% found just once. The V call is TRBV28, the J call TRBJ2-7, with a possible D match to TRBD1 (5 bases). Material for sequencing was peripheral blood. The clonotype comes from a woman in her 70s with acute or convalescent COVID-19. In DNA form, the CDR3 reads TGTGCCAGCAGTTCAGAAGGGGCAGCTTACGAGCAGTACTTC. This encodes CASSSEGAAYEQYF.